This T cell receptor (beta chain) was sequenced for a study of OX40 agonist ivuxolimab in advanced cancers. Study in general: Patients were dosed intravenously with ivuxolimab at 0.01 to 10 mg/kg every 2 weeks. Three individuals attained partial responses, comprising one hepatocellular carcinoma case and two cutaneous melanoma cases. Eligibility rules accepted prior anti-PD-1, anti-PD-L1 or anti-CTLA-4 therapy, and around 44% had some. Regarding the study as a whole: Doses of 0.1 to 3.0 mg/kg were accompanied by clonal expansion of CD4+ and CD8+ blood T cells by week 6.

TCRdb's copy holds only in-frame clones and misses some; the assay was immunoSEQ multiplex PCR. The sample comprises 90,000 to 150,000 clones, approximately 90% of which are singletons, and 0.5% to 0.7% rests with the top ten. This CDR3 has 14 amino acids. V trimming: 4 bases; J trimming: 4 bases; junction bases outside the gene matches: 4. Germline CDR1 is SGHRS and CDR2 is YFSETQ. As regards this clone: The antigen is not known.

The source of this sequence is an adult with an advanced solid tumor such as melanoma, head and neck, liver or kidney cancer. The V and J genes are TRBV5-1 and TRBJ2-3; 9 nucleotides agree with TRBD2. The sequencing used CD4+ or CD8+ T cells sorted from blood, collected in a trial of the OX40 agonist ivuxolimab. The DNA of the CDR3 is TGCGCCAGCAGCCCGACTAGCGGTTCAGATACGCAGTATTTT. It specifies CASSPTSGSDTQYF.